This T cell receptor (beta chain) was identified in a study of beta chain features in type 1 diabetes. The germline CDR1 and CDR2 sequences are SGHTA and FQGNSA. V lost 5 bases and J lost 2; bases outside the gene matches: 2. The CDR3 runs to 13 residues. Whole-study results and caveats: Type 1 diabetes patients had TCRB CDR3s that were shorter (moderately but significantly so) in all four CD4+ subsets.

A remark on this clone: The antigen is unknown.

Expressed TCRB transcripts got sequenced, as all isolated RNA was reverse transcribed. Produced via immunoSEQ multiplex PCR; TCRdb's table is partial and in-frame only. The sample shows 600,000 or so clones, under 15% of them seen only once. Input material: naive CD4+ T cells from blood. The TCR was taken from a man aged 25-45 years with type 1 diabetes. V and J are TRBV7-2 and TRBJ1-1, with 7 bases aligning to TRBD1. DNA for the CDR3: TGTGCCAGCAGCCGGGACAGCAACACTGAAGCTTTCTTT. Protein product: CASSRDSNTEAFF.